This TCR beta chain was documented in a study of blood T cell repertoires in COVID-19. Study-level information: The origin of the acute and convalescent COVID-19 samples was the United States, Italy and Spain. Sources were T cells, B-cell-depleted T cells, or PBMCs; the material itself was cDNA or gDNA.

This CDR3 has 15 residues. Trimming took 6 bases from V and 7 from J, leaving 22 bases between them. Germline values: CDR1 MNHEY, CDR2 SVGAGI. Only one count was recorded for this clone. Authors' analysis steps: Researchers report that nucleated cell counts were estimated from reference gene primer amplification. Repertoires were generated with immunoSEQ multiplex PCR, while TCRdb's copy carries only in-frame clones and drops some. That table gives V, J and clone size, and the DNA gave D and trimming. The sample holds about 68,000 clones, roughly 84% seen once. Sequencing input: peripheral blood. The V gene is TRBV6-5, the J gene TRBJ2-7; a possible D gene is TRBD1 (6 bases). The clonotype originates from a man aged 45-65 years with active COVID-19. The CDR3 coding sequence is TGTGCCAGCAGGAGAAGACAGGCCGGCCTACTGGAGCAGTACTTC. Protein sequence: CASRRRQAGLLEQYF.